The 30 T cell receptor beta chains below all came from one sample that was sequenced in a study of T cells in localized non-small cell lung cancer. The data were produced by immunoSEQ multiplex PCR, yet TCRdb's version contains in-frame clones alone and is incomplete. The table lists roughly 38,000 clones, almost 85% of them singletons. Sequencing was performed on peripheral blood, taken before any cancer treatment. These receptors all come from a male donor aged 60 or older with stage III squamous cell lung carcinoma.

This clone was detected once. This chain uses TRBV18 with TRBJ1-4; maybe TRBD1 (6 bases). CDR1 is KGHSH, CDR2 LQKENI, per germline. V shed 5 bases and J shed 7 bases, with 20 bases lying between them. The CDR3 covers 16 residues. This chain's CDR3 is CASSSDIGRGTEKLFF. CDR3 sequence (DNA): TGTGCCAGCTCATCAGACATCGGCAGGGGCACTGAAAAACTGTTTTTT.

This clone appeared a few times. The CDR3 is CASSLIDREQFF. The CDR3 DNA sequence: TGTGCCAGCTCCCTTATCGACAGGGAGCAGTTCTTC. The chain combines TRBV18 with TRBJ2-1; tentatively, D is TRBD1 (6 bases). Germline lookup yields CDR1 KGHSH and CDR2 LQKENI. The CDR3 extends over 12 amino acids. The V and J ends lost 6 bases and 10 bases respectively, with 13 bases between them.

J is TRBJ2-5 and V is TRBV5-1, with 8 bases identical to TRBD1. CDR1 and CDR2 (germline): SGHRS, YFSETQ. This CDR3 has 15 amino acids. J lost 1 base, V lost 3 bases, and 5 bases had no gene match. CDR3 sequence: CASSWGQATQETQYF. CDR3 nucleotide sequence: TGCGCCAGCAGCTGGGGACAGGCCACCCAAGAGACCCAGTACTTC.

This chain uses TRBV11-2 with TRBJ2-1; 10 positions match TRBD1. With 7 bases clipped from V and 7 bases from J, the junction kept 13 bases outside the gene matches. The CDR3 runs to 16 residues. The germline gives CDR1 SGHAT, CDR2 FQNNGV. The CDR3 region has the DNA TGTGCCAGCACCGACGGAGGGACAGGGGTGGAAAATGAGCAGTTCTTC. It yields the protein CASTDGGTGVENEQFF.

For this clone: Compared with germline, one end of the junction differs, possibly owing to a read error. This chain uses TRBV6-4 with TRBJ2-1, with D unclear. The CDR3 spans 15 residues. Germline V gene data show CDR1 as MRHNA and CDR2 as SNTAGT. CDR3 loop: CASSDTDTSYNEQLF. CDR3 nucleotide sequence: TGTGCCAGCAGTGACACAGACACCTCCTACAATGAGCAGCTCTTC.

DNA of the CDR3: TGCGCCAGCAGCTTGTTGGGACTAGCGTCCTCCTACAATGAGCAGTTCTTC. Translated: CASSLLGLASSYNEQFF. The chain uses TRBV5-1 and TRBJ2-1, with 10 bases identical to TRBD2. Germline assignment: CDR1 SGHRS and CDR2 YFSETQ. CDR3 length equals 17 residues. After removal of 1 base from V and 0 bases from J, the junction contained 4 bases not matched to a gene. Based on the CDR3 plus reference TRBV5-1 and TRBJ2-1, the full variable domain is KAGVTQTPRYLIKTRGQQVTLSCSPISGHRSVSWYQQTPGQGLQFLFEYFSETQRNKGNFPGRFSGRQFSNSRSEMNVSTLELGDSALYLCASSLLGLASSYNEQFFGPGTRLTVL.

The rearrangement uses TRBV5-1 and TRBJ1-1, with D possibly TRBD1 on 5 matching bases. Germline V gene data show CDR1 as SGHRS and CDR2 as YFSETQ. Trimming took off 4 bases at V and 1 base at J, with 11 bases between the two ends. This CDR3 region has 14 residues. The CDR3 is CASSQGLTNTEAFF. The CDR3 coding sequence is TGCGCCAGCAGCCAGGGACTTACGAACACTGAAGCTTTCTTT.

The sample holds one count of this clone. V is TRBV7-6 and J is TRBJ2-2; D is ambiguous. V lost 1 base and J lost 0, with 6 bases in between. The CDR3 has 15 residues. Germline V gives CDR1 SGHVS, CDR2 FNYEAQ. The DNA of the CDR3 is TGTGCCAGCAGCTTAGTGTTTACGAACACCGGGGAGCTGTTTTTT. Translating gives CASSLVFTNTGELFF.

The V call is TRBV6-1, the J call TRBJ1-1; D unresolved. Per the germline V gene, CDR1 is MNHNS and CDR2 is SASEGT. This CDR3 is built from 13 residues. Trimming took 4 bases from V and 4 from J, leaving 10 bases between them. CDR3 coding DNA: TGTGCCAGCAGTGCGGGGTATACCACTGAAGCTTTCTTT. Its protein is CASSAGYTTEAFF.

The genes are TRBV6-1 and TRBJ1-5, with a possible D match to TRBD1 (5 bases). Trimming cost V 6 bases and J 0 bases, with 12 bases left between them. CDR3 length equals 15 residues. Germline V lookup: CDR1 MNHNS, CDR2 SASEGT. This chain's CDR3 is CASREQGNSNQPQHF. DNA of the CDR3: TGTGCCAGCAGGGAGCAGGGAAATAGCAATCAGCCCCAGCATTTT.

The chain links TRBV18 to TRBJ1-2; possible D gene TRBD1, 5 bases. Trimming shortened V by 3 bases and J by 8 bases, and 13 bases separated the two germline ends. The CDR3 runs to 13 residues. CDR1 KGHSH and CDR2 LQKENI come from the germline V gene. The CDR3 DNA sequence: TGTGCCAGCTCACCCGAGACAGCACTCGGCTACACCTTC. Translated: CASSPETALGYTF.

The chain employs TRBV28 and TRBJ1-1, with D possibly TRBD1 on 6 matching bases. Trimming stripped 5 bases from V and 3 bases from J, with 16 bases between. This CDR3 has 15 amino acids. Germline V CDR1 and CDR2: MDHEN, SYDVKM. The CDR3 nucleotides are TGTGCCAGCAGTCCCTCGGGGGGCAGGGACACTGAAGCTTTCTTT. Residues: CASSPSGGRDTEAFF.

The CDR3 spells CASSERSITDTQYF. CDR3 DNA: TGTGCCAGCAGTGAAAGATCGATCACAGATACGCAGTATTTT. The rearrangement uses TRBV25-1 and TRBJ2-3; no firm D call. V lost 2 bases and J 2 bases, leaving 8 bases between the germline ends. There are 14 residues in the CDR3. From germline, CDR1 is MGHDK and CDR2 SYGVNS.

The chain combines TRBV4-1 with TRBJ2-1; 7 bases are shared with TRBD2. This CDR3 is built from 17 residues. Trimming cost V 1 base and J 8 bases; bases outside gene matches: 14. Germline V CDR1 and CDR2: MGHRA, YSYEKL. The CDR3 coding sequence is TGCGCCAGCAGCCAAGGTGGCGGGGGTACACAGTTCGATGAGCAGTTCTTC. It yields the protein CASSQGGGGTQFDEQFF.

The V and J genes are TRBV19 and TRBJ2-3; no definite D call. Germline V CDR1 and CDR2: LNHDA, SQIVND (reference sequence). This CDR3 region has 15 residues. With 3 bases removed from V and 1 base from J, the gap between germline ends came to 11 bases. CDR3 DNA: TGTGCCAGTAGTATCCGCGGAGTAGGCACAGATACGCAGTATTTT. Its translation is CASSIRGVGTDTQYF.

The J gene is TRBJ1-4, the V gene TRBV29-1, with D unclear. The CDR3 loop spans 11 amino acids. The germline gives CDR1 SQVTM, CDR2 ANQGSEA. V lost 1 base and J lost 8, with 5 bases in between. The CDR3 DNA is TGCAGCGTTGAAGTAGGCGAAAAACTGTTTTTT. This encodes CSVEVGEKLFF.

V gene TRBV7-2 combines with J gene TRBJ2-6; the match to TRBD1 covers 8 bases. CDR3 size: 16 residues. Trimming at V came to 5 bases and at J to 3 bases, leaving 6 bases not matched to a gene. Germline CDR1 is SGHTA and CDR2 is FQGNSA. Here the CDR3 reads CASSPDRVDGANVLTF. As DNA, the CDR3 is TGTGCCAGCAGCCCGGACAGGGTCGATGGGGCCAACGTCCTGACTTTC.

J is TRBJ2-7 and V is TRBV11-2; 8 bases are a match to TRBD1. The CDR3 has 14 amino acids. Germline-derived CDR1 and CDR2 are SGHAT and FQNNGV. With 5 bases clipped from V and 6 bases from J, the junction kept 9 bases outside the gene matches. CDR3 coding DNA: TGTGCCAGCAGCCTAGGGCAGGGGGCAGGCGAGCAGTACTTC. Its protein product is CASSLGQGAGEQYF.

The chain uses TRBV9 and TRBJ1-1; D unresolved. The germline gives CDR1 SGDLS, CDR2 YYNGEE. Trimming took 0 bases from V and 1 from J, leaving 10 bases between them. The CDR3 runs to 15 residues. The CDR3 nucleotides are TGTGCCAGCAGCGTAGATAATAGGAGGAACACTGAAGCTTTCTTT. This codes for CASSVDNRRNTEAFF.

This rearrangement joins TRBV6-5 to TRBJ2-2, with no clear D. V was trimmed by 5 bases and J by 4 bases, leaving 2 bases between them. This CDR3 has 11 amino acids. CDR1 is MNHEY and CDR2 is SVGAGI in the germline V gene. In DNA form, the CDR3 reads TGTGCCAGCAGTACCACCGGGGAGCTGTTTTTT. The encoded protein is CASSTTGELFF.

The chain is built from TRBV10-3 and TRBJ2-1, with D possibly TRBD2 on 6 matching bases. CDR3 size: 12 residues. Germline lookup yields CDR1 ENHRY and CDR2 SYGVKD. The V end lost 5 bases, the J end lost 10 bases, and 12 bases lay between the germline ends. The CDR3 here is CAISSGQREQFF. The CDR3 nucleotides are TGTGCCATCAGTAGCGGGCAACGGGAGCAGTTCTTC.

The chain is built from TRBV5-1 and TRBJ2-2, with 7 bases identical to TRBD1. CDR1 and CDR2 from the germline V gene are SGHRS and YFSETQ. J lost 0 bases, V lost 4 bases, and 3 bases had no gene match. This CDR3 contains 15 residues. The CDR3 nucleotides read TGCGCCAGCAGCACAGGGACAGCGAACACCGGGGAGCTGTTTTTT. Translated, it gives CASSTGTANTGELFF. Looking up the rest from reference TRBV5-1 and TRBJ2-2 gives the full variable domain: KAGVTQTPRYLIKTRGQQVTLSCSPISGHRSVSWYQQTPGQGLQFLFEYFSETQRNKGNFPGRFSGRQFSNSRSEMNVSTLELGDSALYLCASSTGTANTGELFFGEGSRLTVL.

The chain joins TRBV4-1 to TRBJ2-7; TRBD2 agrees at 9 bases. V trimming: 1 base; J trimming: 3 bases; junction bases outside the gene matches: 7. This CDR3 contains 16 residues. Germline lookup yields CDR1 MGHRA and CDR2 YSYEKL. The CDR3 here is CASSQGMASGVYEQYF. The CDR3 nucleotides read TGCGCCAGCAGCCAAGGCATGGCTAGCGGGGTCTACGAGCAGTACTTC.

The chain recombines TRBV15 with TRBJ2-2; TRBD2 agrees at 8 bases. With 3 bases clipped from V and 4 bases from J, the junction kept 10 bases outside the gene matches. Per germline, CDR1 LNHNV and CDR2 YYDKDF (reference sequence). The CDR3 totals 17 residues. In DNA form, the CDR3 reads TGTGCCACCAGCAGGAAAGCGGGAGCACTGAGCACCGGGGAGCTGTTTTTT. Amino acid sequence: CATSRKAGALSTGELFF.

The chain combines TRBV10-3 with TRBJ1-2; TRBD1 matches 7 bases. V shed 8 bases, J shed 8 bases, and the junction held 17 bases outside the gene matches. This CDR3 is built from 15 residues. Germline CDR1 is ENHRY and CDR2 is SYGVKD. The CDR3 DNA sequence: TGTGCCATCTCCGACCCGAAGACAGGGCCAGGAGGCTACACCTTC. Translated: CAISDPKTGPGGYTF.

This clone was seen a handful of times. The chain has TRBV6-1 and TRBJ1-4; 8 bases align to TRBD1. The CDR3 loop spans 14 amino acids. The germline CDR1 and CDR2 sequences are MNHNS and SASEGT. Trimming cost V 6 bases and J 8 bases; bases outside gene matches: 8. In DNA form, the CDR3 reads TGTGCCAGCAGCCTGAGACAGGGGATAGAAAAACTGTTTTTT. It yields the protein CASSLRQGIEKLFF.

The CDR3 nucleotides are TGTGCCAGCAGCTTAGGGACAGGGATCACCGAGCAGTACTTC. Translation gives CASSLGTGITEQYF. The chain is built from TRBV7-9 and TRBJ2-7; TRBD1 aligns across 8 bases. V shed 1 base, J shed 6 bases, and the junction held 5 bases outside the gene matches. This CDR3 spans 14 amino acids. In germline, CDR1 is SEHNR, CDR2 FQNEAQ (reference sequence).

This chain joins TRBV5-5 and TRBJ2-7; 7 bases agree with TRBD1. In germline, CDR1 is SGHKS, CDR2 YYEKEE (reference sequence). The ends lost 0 bases at V and 4 bases at J; junction bases unmatched: 10. The CDR3 loop spans 16 amino acids. Here the CDR3 DNA reads TGTGCCAGCAGCTTGGGACAGGGAATTCTAAGGTACGAGCAGTACTTC. This gives the protein CASSLGQGILRYEQYF.

This rearrangement joins TRBV18 to TRBJ2-5; 9 bases map to TRBD2. Germline lookup yields CDR1 KGHSH and CDR2 LQKENI. Trimming at V came to 1 base and at J to 1 base, leaving 1 base not matched to a gene. This CDR3 contains 15 residues. CDR3 residues: CASSPLLAGQETQYF. As DNA, the CDR3 is TGTGCCAGCTCACCACTACTAGCGGGCCAAGAGACCCAGTACTTC.

The rearrangement joins TRBV30 to TRBJ1-1; no reliable D call. The V end was cut by 0 bases, the J end by 1 base, with 9 bases between. The CDR3 has 14 residues. Germline V gene data show CDR1 as GTSNPN and CDR2 as SVGIG (reference sequence). CDR3 sequence: CAWSVGLPNTEAFF. Here the CDR3 DNA reads TGTGCCTGGAGTGTAGGCCTTCCGAACACTGAAGCTTTCTTT.